The rows below give T cell receptor beta chains drawn from one sample of a study of blood T cell repertoires in COVID-19. Only in-frame clones appear in the TCRdb table, and some are missing; sequencing was by immunoSEQ multiplex PCR. The repertoire holds 120,000 to 150,000 clones, roughly four fifths seen once, with around 15% in the top ten. Sequencing used peripheral blood. Receptors originate from a human donor with acute or convalescent COVID-19. The donor label of this sample is uncertain. Both conserved end residues are part of each CDR3. The D gene is left open where the match is weak. A clone size is listed for some rows: how often the clone was seen (once, few, many), or a class if it is expanded.

J gene: TRBJ1-2; clone size: once; D gene: -; V gene: TRBV14; CDR3 protein: CASSPRALREGYGYTF; CDR3 DNA: TGTGCCAGCAGCCCAAGAGCCCTCAGGGAGGGCTATGGCTACACCTTC
J gene: TRBJ1-5; clone size: -; D gene: -; V gene: TRBV29-1; CDR3 protein: CSVQDRGNQPQHF; CDR3 DNA: TGCAGCGTCCAGGACAGAGGCAATCAGCCCCAGCATTTT
J gene: TRBJ1-2; clone size: -; D gene: TRBD1; V gene: TRBV6-5; CDR3 protein: CASSPNRGSGYGYTF; CDR3 DNA: TGTGCCAGCAGCCCCAACAGGGGATCGGGGTATGGCTACACCTTC
J gene: TRBJ1-4; clone size: few; D gene: TRBD1; V gene: TRBV6-2/TRBV6-3; CDR3 protein: CASSYTRDSNEKLFF; CDR3 DNA: TGTGCCAGCAGTTACACCCGGGACAGTAATGAAAAACTGTTTTTT
J gene: TRBJ2-1; clone size: -; D gene: TRBD2; V gene: TRBV29-1; CDR3 protein: CSVDPLGGIGNGEQFF; CDR3 DNA: TGCAGCGTTGATCCGTTGGGGGGGATCGGGAACGGTGAGCAGTTCTTC
J gene: TRBJ1-2; clone size: -; D gene: TRBD1; V gene: TRBV19; CDR3 protein: CASSTDRGHDYTF; CDR3 DNA: TGTGCCAGTAGTACAGACAGGGGGCACGACTACACCTTC
J gene: TRBJ1-4; clone size: -; D gene: -; V gene: TRBV9; CDR3 protein: CASSPVGRTNEKLFF; CDR3 DNA: TGTGCCAGCAGCCCCGTCGGGAGGACTAATGAAAAACTGTTTTTT
J gene: TRBJ1-2; clone size: -; D gene: TRBD1; V gene: TRBV7-8; CDR3 protein: CASSFFSGTGGAGYTF; CDR3 DNA: TGTGCCAGCAGCTTCTTCTCCGGGACAGGGGGCGCGGGCTACACCTTC
J gene: TRBJ1-3; clone size: few; D gene: -; V gene: TRBV4-3; CDR3 protein: CASSPRQGVQNGNTIYF; CDR3 DNA: TGCGCCAGCAGCCCCCGACAAGGGGTACAGAATGGAAACACCATATATTTT
J gene: TRBJ2-3; clone size: -; D gene: TRBD2; V gene: TRBV5-1; CDR3 protein: CASRGVTAGGADTQYF; CDR3 DNA: TGCGCCAGCAGAGGCGTAACGGCGGGGGGAGCAGATACGCAGTATTTT
J gene: TRBJ1-5; clone size: few; D gene: -; V gene: TRBV27; CDR3 protein: CASSPSVPYSNQPQHF; CDR3 DNA: TGTGCCAGCAGTCCTTCAGTCCCTTATAGCAATCAGCCCCAGCATTTT
J gene: TRBJ1-6; clone size: -; D gene: TRBD1; V gene: TRBV19; CDR3 protein: CASKTGTGPSPLHF; CDR3 DNA: TGTGCCAGTAAGACAGGGACTGGGCCTTCACCCCTCCACTTT
J gene: TRBJ2-5; clone size: once; D gene: -; V gene: TRBV5-1; CDR3 protein: CASSAKSGVETQYF; CDR3 DNA: TGCGCCAGCAGCGCCAAGTCGGGGGTAGAGACCCAGTACTTC
J gene: TRBJ2-2; clone size: -; D gene: -; V gene: TRBV3-1/TRBV3-2; CDR3 protein: CASSQEVREELFF; CDR3 DNA: TGTGCCAGCAGTCAAGAGGTGAGGGAGGAGCTGTTTTTT
J gene: TRBJ1-1; clone size: -; D gene: -; V gene: TRBV28; CDR3 protein: CASSSSTEAFF; CDR3 DNA: TGTGCCAGCAGCTCCAGCACTGAAGCTTTCTTT
J gene: TRBJ1-5; clone size: -; D gene: TRBD1; V gene: TRBV10-2; CDR3 protein: CASSEQMTGVNQPQHF; CDR3 DNA: TGCGCCAGCAGTGAGCAAATGACAGGGGTCAATCAGCCCCAGCATTTT
J gene: TRBJ2-2; clone size: -; D gene: TRBD2; V gene: TRBV25-1; CDR3 protein: CASSEMTGGRTGELFF; CDR3 DNA: TGTGCCAGCAGTGAAATGACGGGGGGGCGAACCGGGGAGCTGTTTTTT